The sequence of this T cell receptor beta chain was determined in a study of tumor and adjacent non-tumor tissue in lung cancer. Whole-study context: Patients were aged about 30 to 85, about 10 men and about five women, stage I to III. On average, productive TCRbeta reads reached about 4.17 million per sample.

Remarks on this clonotype: Its antigen remains unidentified. A much more abundant neighbour one base away suggests this may be a read error. Since the CDR3 does not end with the conserved phenylalanine or tryptophan, this likely comes from a read error.

Points from the study as a whole: Significantly higher TCR diversity was found in tumor than normal lung. Normal lung showed higher cumulative top 100 clone frequency than tumor.

The germline V and J ends were trimmed by 0 bases and 5 bases, with 12 bases remaining between them. There are 14 residues in the CDR3. Germline CDR1 reads SGHRS; CDR2 reads YFSETQ. TCRbeta libraries were built with three rounds of nested PCR, modified from ARM-PCR. TCRdb re-called the multiplex PCR reads through MiXCR, storing one row per CDR3 protein. This sample carries around 99,000 distinct CDR3 sequences, about 64% of them seen once, and the ten largest clones take 19%. This sample's RNA came from whole unsorted tissue. The normal lung tissue was taken more than 3 cm from the tumor edge. Sequencing input: distant non-tumor lung tissue. This clonotype originated in a man aged 60 to 75 with non-small cell lung cancer. V and J are TRBV5-1 and TRBJ2-7; the D call may be TRBD1 or TRBD2 (5 bases each). CDR3 amino acids: CASSLVDTRDEQYS. CDR3 coding DNA: TGCGCCAGCAGCTTGGTGGACACTAGGGACGAGCAGTACTCC.